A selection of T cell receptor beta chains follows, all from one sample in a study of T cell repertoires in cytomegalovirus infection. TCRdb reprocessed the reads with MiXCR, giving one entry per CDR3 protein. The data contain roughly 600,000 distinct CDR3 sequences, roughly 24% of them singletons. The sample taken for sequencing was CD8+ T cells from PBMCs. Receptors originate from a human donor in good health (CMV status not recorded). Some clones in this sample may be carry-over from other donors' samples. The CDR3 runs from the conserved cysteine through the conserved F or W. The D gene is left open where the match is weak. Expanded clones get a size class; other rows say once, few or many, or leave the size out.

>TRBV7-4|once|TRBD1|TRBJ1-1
CASSGWDSLSGDNTEAFF
TGTGCCAGCAGCGGATGGGACAGCCTGTCGGGAGATAACACTGAAGCTTTCTTT
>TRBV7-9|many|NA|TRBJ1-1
CASSVGEEFEAFF
TGTGCCAGCAGCGTTGGGGAGGAATTTGAAGCTTTCTTT
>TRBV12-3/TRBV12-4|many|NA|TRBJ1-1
CASSLGAMNTEAFF
TGTGCCAGCAGTTTAGGAGCCATGAACACTGAAGCTTTCTTT
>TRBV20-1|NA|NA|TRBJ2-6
CSARTRDPLPSGANVLTF
TGCAGTGCTAGAACCCGGGACCCTCTCCCCTCTGGGGCCAACGTCCTGACTTTC
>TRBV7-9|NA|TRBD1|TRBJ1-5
CASSSDRGQGQPQHF
TGTGCCAGCAGCTCCGACAGGGGGCAGGGTCAGCCCCAGCATTTT
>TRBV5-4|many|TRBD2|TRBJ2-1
CASSETLAGEDNEQFF
TGTGCCAGCAGCGAAACACTAGCGGGGGAGGACAATGAGCAGTTCTTC
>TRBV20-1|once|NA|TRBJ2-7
CSAPGPEYHEQYF
TGCAGTGCACCGGGACCGGAATACCACGAGCAGTACTTC
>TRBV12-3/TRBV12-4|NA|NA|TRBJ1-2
CASSGTLNYGYTF
TGTGCCAGCAGTGGGACGTTGAACTATGGCTACACCTTC
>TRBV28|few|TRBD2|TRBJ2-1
CASSFGLAGGTLDHEQFF
TGTGCCAGCAGTTTTGGACTAGCGGGGGGAACCCTTGACCATGAGCAGTTCTTC
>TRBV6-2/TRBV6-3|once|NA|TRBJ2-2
CASSSNGGELFF
TGTGCCAGCAGTTCCAATGGCGGGGAGCTGTTTTTT
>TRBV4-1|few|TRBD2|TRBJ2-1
CASSHGLAGYNEQFF
TGCGCCAGCAGCCACGGACTAGCGGGATACAATGAGCAGTTCTTC
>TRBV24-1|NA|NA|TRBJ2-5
CATSDRGRQETQYF
TGTGCCACCAGTGACCGAGGACGGCAAGAGACCCAGTACTTC